These 18 T cell receptor beta chains originate from one sample sequenced in a study of CD4 T cells in relation to SARS-CoV-2 and coronaviruses. CD4+ T cells from unexposed donors were obtained before the COVID-19 pandemic (2011-2018). The cells were cultured for about ten days before CD4+ T cells were isolated. No antigen has been identified for these receptors. Sequenced by immunoSEQ multiplex PCR; TCRdb stores in-frame clones only, minus some. This table holds approximately 15,000 clones, 78% found once. Sequenced sample: CD4+ T cells from PBMCs, cultured in vitro. These TCRs come from a human donor in good health.

CDR3 loop: CASSLAGPPYNEQFF. The CDR3 region has the DNA TGTGCCAGCAGCTTAGCAGGGCCTCCCTACAATGAGCAGTTCTTC. The rearrangement joins TRBV7-2 to TRBJ2-1; D ambiguous. With 0 bases removed from V and 2 bases from J, the gap between germline ends came to 8 bases. CDR1 and CDR2 from the germline V gene are SGHTA and FQGNSA. The CDR3 runs to 15 residues.

This clone was observed a few times. The chain joins TRBV7-3 to TRBJ2-1; D is ambiguous. Per germline, CDR1 SGHTA and CDR2 FQGTGA. The CDR3 is 16 residues long. V gave up 1 base and J gave up 0 bases, with 10 bases separating them. This chain's CDR3 is CASSLRPLGSYNEQFF. Written as DNA, the CDR3 is TGTGCCAGCAGCTTAAGGCCCTTGGGCTCCTACAATGAGCAGTTCTTC. Full variable domain (rest looked up from reference TRBV7-3 and TRBJ2-1): GAGVSQTPSNKVTEKGKYVELRCDPISGHTALYWYRQSLGQGPEFLIYFQGTGAADDSGLPNDRFFAVRPEGSVSTLKIQRTERGDSAVYLCASSLRPLGSYNEQFFGPGTRLTVL.

This clone showed up just once. The chain carries TRBV7-2 and TRBJ1-2; D is possibly TRBD1 (5 bases). This CDR3 has 12 residues. CDR1 is SGHTA, CDR2 FQGNSA, per germline. With 5 bases removed from V and 4 bases from J, the gap between germline ends came to 8 bases. The CDR3 nucleotides are TGTGCCAGCAGCCCACAGGCCTATGGCTACACCTTC. This encodes CASSPQAYGYTF.

The V and J genes are TRBV2 and TRBJ2-7, with 8 bases fitting TRBD1. V dropped 8 bases and J dropped 1; count of bases not matched to a gene: 10. This CDR3 spans 15 amino acids. Germline loops: CDR1 SNHLY, CDR2 FYNNEI. The CDR3 region has the DNA TGTGCCAGCGGAATAGGGACAGGCGGTTCCTACGAGCAGTACTTC. This codes for CASGIGTGGSYEQYF.

This clone was counted only a few times. The chain employs TRBV6-4 and TRBJ1-1; D remains ambiguous. CDR3 size: 14 residues. The germline gives CDR1 MRHNA, CDR2 SNTAGT. V was cut by 3 bases and J by 1 base, with 9 bases left in between. For the CDR3, the DNA is TGTGCCAGCAGTGAGAAGGGTGAGAACACTGAAGCTTTCTTT. Translation gives CASSEKGENTEAFF.

The chain links TRBV19 to TRBJ2-2, with D possibly being TRBD1 or TRBD2 (6 bases each). The germline gives CDR1 LNHDA, CDR2 SQIVND (reference sequence). The CDR3 has 15 residues. V lost 3 bases to trimming and J lost 5 bases, with 13 bases between them. CDR3: CASSIGGAGTGELFF. CDR3 bases: TGTGCCAGTAGTATTGGGGGCGCGGGGACCGGGGAGCTGTTTTTT.

This clone showed up just a few times. The genes are TRBV5-1 and TRBJ1-2; D might be TRBD1 (5 bases). The CDR3 covers 16 residues. Trimming left V 0 bases short and J 4 bases short, with 16 bases between. Germline V gene data show CDR1 as SGHRS and CDR2 as YFSETQ. The CDR3 protein is CASSLVASGGPYGYTF. The CDR3, as DNA: TGCGCCAGCAGCTTGGTCGCCAGTGGGGGACCCTATGGCTACACCTTC.

The chain uses TRBV15 and TRBJ2-3; the match to TRBD2 covers 8 bases. Germline CDR1 LNHNV, CDR2 YYDKDF (reference sequence). The CDR3 loop spans 15 amino acids. Trimming at V came to 3 bases and at J to 1 base, leaving 3 bases not matched to a gene. The CDR3 sequence is CATSRPGLGTDTQYF. In nucleotides, the CDR3 is TGTGCCACCAGCAGGCCGGGACTAGGCACAGATACGCAGTATTTT.

The chain combines TRBV30 with TRBJ2-1; 8 bases fit TRBD2. Germline CDR1 GTSNPN, CDR2 SVGIG (reference sequence). The CDR3 has 16 amino acids. V lost 0 bases to trimming and J lost 2 bases; unmatched junction nucleotides: 6. The CDR3 protein is CAWSVRELAAYNEQFF. CDR3 bases: TGTGCCTGGAGTGTACGGGAACTAGCGGCCTACAATGAGCAGTTCTTC.

In DNA form, the CDR3 reads TGTGCCAGCAGGCAGAAGGAGGTTACGCAGTATTTT. Residues: CASRQKEVTQYF. The chain uses TRBV11-2 and TRBJ2-3; possibly TRBD2 for D (5 bases). Between the trimmed V and J ends, which lost 6 bases and 8 bases, there was a span of 12 bases. The CDR3 is 12 amino acids. Germline lookup yields CDR1 SGHAT and CDR2 FQNNGV. Supplemented by reference TRBV11-2 and TRBJ2-3, the full variable domain reads EAGVAQSPRYKIIEKRQSVAFWCNPISGHATLYWYQQILGQGPKLLIQFQNNGVVDDSQLPKDRFSAERLKGVDSTLKIQPAKLEDSAVYLCASRQKEVTQYFGPGTRLTVL.

The chain combines TRBV2 with TRBJ1-5; D remains unclear. Trimming left V 5 bases short and J 5 bases short, with 10 bases between. The germline gives CDR1 SNHLY, CDR2 FYNNEI. The CDR3 is 13 amino acids. CDR3 nucleotide sequence: TGTGCCAGCAGTAACCCACCTGATCAGCCCCAGCATTTT. Its protein is CASSNPPDQPQHF. Combining the CDR3 with reference TRBV2 and TRBJ1-5 gives the whole variable domain EPEVTQTPSHQVTQMGQEVILRCVPISNHLYFYWYRQILGQKVEFLVSFYNNEISEKSEIFDDQFSVERPDGSNFTLKIRSTKLEDSAMYFCASSNPPDQPQHFGDGTRLSIL.

The chain employs TRBV2 and TRBJ1-4; no reliable D call. The CDR3 contains 15 residues. The V end lost 2 bases, the J end lost 3 bases, and 10 bases lay between the germline ends. Germline values: CDR1 SNHLY, CDR2 FYNNEI. This CDR3 is CASSESGRANEKLFF. DNA of the CDR3: TGTGCCAGCAGTGAATCCGGCAGAGCTAATGAAAAACTGTTTTTT.

This chain joins TRBV12-3 or TRBV12-4 and TRBJ1-5; D gene ambiguous. V lost 5 bases and J lost 6, with 8 bases in between. The CDR3 runs 12 residues. Here the CDR3 reads CASSPLGQPQHF. Here the CDR3 DNA reads TGTGCCAGCAGTCCCCTCGGTCAGCCCCAGCATTTT.

The chain recombines TRBV12-3 or TRBV12-4 with TRBJ2-7; weak D call: TRBD2 (6 bases). The CDR3 runs 12 residues. V was pared by 8 bases and J by 8 bases, with 16 bases between. CDR3 amino acids: CASGLTGRKQYF. In nucleotides, the CDR3 is TGTGCCAGCGGACTCACGGGGAGGAAGCAGTACTTC.

V and J are TRBV5-1 and TRBJ2-5, with D maybe TRBD1 (6 bases). This CDR3 region has 14 residues. V shed 2 bases and J shed 4 bases, with 12 bases lying between them. Germline V gene sequence: CDR1 SGHRS, CDR2 YFSETQ. The CDR3 nucleotides read TGCGCCAGCAGCTTACCAGTGGGGGCAGAGACCCAGTACTTC. Its translation: CASSLPVGAETQYF.

The chain uses TRBV24-1 and TRBJ2-1; TRBD2 might be the D (5 bases). The CDR3 loop spans 18 amino acids. Germline loops: CDR1 KGHDR, CDR2 SFDVKD. Trimming left V 9 bases short and J 0 bases short, with 23 bases between. CDR3 in DNA: TGTGCCACCTCGAGTACGTCCCTTAGCGCGAGCTCCTACAATGAGCAGTTCTTC. This codes for CATSSTSLSASSYNEQFF.

The chain employs TRBV5-1 and TRBJ2-1, with D tentatively TRBD2 (6 bases). V dropped 4 bases and J dropped 6 bases, with 23 bases sitting between them. CDR1 is SGHRS and CDR2 is YFSETQ in the germline V gene. The CDR3 consists of 17 residues. Written as DNA, the CDR3 is TGCGCCAGCAGCGTTATGGCGGGGCCGTCCGATCGCAATGAGCAGTTCTTC. It codes for CASSVMAGPSDRNEQFF.

The V call is TRBV10-3, the J call TRBJ2-2; 7 positions agree with TRBD2. Germline values: CDR1 ENHRY, CDR2 SYGVKD. Trimming took 2 bases from V and 5 from J; bases not matched to a gene: 5. The CDR3 has 15 residues. The chain's CDR3 is CAISEGTTYTGELFF. CDR3 DNA sequence: TGTGCCATCAGTGAGGGGACTACATATACCGGGGAGCTGTTTTTT.